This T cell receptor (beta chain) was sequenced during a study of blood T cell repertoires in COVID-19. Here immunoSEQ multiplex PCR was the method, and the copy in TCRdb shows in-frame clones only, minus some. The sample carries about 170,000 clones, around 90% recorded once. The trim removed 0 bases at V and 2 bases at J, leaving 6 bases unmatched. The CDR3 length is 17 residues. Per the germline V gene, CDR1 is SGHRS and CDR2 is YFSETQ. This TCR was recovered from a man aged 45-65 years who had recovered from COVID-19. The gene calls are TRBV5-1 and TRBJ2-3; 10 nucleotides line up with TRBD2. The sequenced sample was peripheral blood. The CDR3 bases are TGCGCCAGCAGCTTGGGCGCTGGACTAGCGGCCACAGATACGCAGTATTTT. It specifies CASSLGAGLAATDTQYF.